Below, one TCR beta chain is given with its context. The antigen remains unidentified. As part of library construction, unique molecular identifiers were attached to individual cDNA molecules. TCRdb reprocessed the 5' RACE reads with MiXCR, giving one entry per CDR3 protein. The sample contains under 95,000 distinct CDR3 sequences, around 12% of which appear only once. This sample stems from a study of early T cells in non-severe SARS-CoV-2 infection. Whole-study results and caveats: Comparison of clonotypes with VDJdb favored anti-spike CD8 responses while missing private and CD4 specificities.

What was sequenced was whole blood. This clonotype was sampled from an adult who was a healthcare worker with PCR-confirmed SARS-CoV-2 infection or an uninfected control (not recorded which).

CDR3 coding DNA: TGCAGCGTTGAAGGGATTAAAAACATTCAGTACTTC. Its protein is CSVEGIKNIQYF. The chain combines TRBV29-1 with TRBJ2-4; D is unresolved. Germline CDR1 SQVTM, CDR2 ANQGSEA. The V end lost 1 base, the J end lost 4 bases, and 5 bases lay between the germline ends. This CDR3 region has 12 residues.